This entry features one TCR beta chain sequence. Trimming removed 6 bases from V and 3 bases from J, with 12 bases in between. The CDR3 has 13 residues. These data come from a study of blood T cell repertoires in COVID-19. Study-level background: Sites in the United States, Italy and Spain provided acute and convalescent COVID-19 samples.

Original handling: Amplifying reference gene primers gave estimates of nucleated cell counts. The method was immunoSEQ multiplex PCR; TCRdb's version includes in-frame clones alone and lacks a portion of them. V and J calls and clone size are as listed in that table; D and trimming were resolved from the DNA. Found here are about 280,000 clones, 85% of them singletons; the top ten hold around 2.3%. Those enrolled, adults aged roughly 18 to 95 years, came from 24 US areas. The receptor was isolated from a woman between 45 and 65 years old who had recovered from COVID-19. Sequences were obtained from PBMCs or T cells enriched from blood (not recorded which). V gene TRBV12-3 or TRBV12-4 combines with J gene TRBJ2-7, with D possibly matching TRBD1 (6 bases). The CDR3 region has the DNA TGTGCCAGCAGCCCGGGACACAACTACGAGCAGTACTTC. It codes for CASSPGHNYEQYF.